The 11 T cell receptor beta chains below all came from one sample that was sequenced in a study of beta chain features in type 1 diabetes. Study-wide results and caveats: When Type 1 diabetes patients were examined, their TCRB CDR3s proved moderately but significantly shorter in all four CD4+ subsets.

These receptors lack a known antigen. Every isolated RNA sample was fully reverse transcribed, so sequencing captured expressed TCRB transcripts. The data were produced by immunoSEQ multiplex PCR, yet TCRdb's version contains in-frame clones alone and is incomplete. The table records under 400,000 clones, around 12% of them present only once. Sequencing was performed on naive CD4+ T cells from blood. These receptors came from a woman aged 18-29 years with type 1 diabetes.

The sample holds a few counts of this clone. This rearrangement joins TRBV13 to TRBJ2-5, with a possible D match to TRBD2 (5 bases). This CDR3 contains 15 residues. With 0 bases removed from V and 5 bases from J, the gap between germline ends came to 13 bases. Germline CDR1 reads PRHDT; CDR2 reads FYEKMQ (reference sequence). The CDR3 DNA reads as TGTGCCAGCAGCTTAGGCCTAAGCGGAGTTGAGACCCAGTACTTC. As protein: CASSLGLSGVETQYF.

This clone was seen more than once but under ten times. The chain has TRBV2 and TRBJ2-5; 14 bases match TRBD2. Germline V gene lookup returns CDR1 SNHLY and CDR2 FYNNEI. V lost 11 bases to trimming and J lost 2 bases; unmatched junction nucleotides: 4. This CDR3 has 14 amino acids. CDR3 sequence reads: CASRTSGGQETQYF. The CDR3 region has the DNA TGTGCCTCTCGGACTAGCGGGGGGCAAGAGACCCAGTACTTC.

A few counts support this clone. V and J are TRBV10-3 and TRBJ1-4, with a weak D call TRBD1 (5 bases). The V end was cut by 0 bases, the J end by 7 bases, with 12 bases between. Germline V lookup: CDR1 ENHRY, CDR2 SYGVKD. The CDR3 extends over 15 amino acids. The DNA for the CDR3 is TGTGCCATCAGTGAGTCGAGGAGGGGTGGTGAAAAACTGTTTTTT. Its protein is CAISESRRGGEKLFF.

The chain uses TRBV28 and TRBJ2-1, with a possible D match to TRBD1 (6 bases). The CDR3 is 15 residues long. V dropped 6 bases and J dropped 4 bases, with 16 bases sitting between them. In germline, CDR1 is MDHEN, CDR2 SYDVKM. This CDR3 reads CASRPTGISYNEQFF. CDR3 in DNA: TGTGCCAGCAGGCCCACAGGGATCTCTTACAATGAGCAGTTCTTC.

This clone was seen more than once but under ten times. CDR3 protein: CASSPGTAGYTF. CDR3 in DNA: TGTGCCAGCAGCCCAGGGACAGCTGGCTACACCTTC. The chain uses TRBV16 and TRBJ1-2, with 7 bases matching TRBD1. Germline values: CDR1 KGHSY, CDR2 FQNENV. With V trimmed by 4 bases and J by 7 bases, 3 bases remained unmatched. CDR3 length: 12 amino acids.

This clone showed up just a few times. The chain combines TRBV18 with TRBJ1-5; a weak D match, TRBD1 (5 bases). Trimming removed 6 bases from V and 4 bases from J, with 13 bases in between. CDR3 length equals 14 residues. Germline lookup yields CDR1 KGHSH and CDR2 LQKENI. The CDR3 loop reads CASSSGGVNQPQHF. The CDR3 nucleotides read TGTGCCAGCTCCTCCGGAGGGGTGAATCAGCCCCAGCATTTT.

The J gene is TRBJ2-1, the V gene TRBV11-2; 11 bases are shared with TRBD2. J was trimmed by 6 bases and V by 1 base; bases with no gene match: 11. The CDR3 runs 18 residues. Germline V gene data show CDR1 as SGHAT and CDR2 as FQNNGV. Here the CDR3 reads CASSLVGWGLAGGNEQFF. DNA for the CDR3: TGTGCCAGCAGCTTAGTAGGTTGGGGGCTAGCGGGAGGCAATGAGCAGTTCTTC.

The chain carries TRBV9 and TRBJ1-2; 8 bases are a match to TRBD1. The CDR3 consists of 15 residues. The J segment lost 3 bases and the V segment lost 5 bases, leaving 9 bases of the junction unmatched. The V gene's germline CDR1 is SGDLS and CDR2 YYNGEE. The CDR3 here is CASRPNDRGHYGYTF. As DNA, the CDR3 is TGTGCCAGCAGACCGAACGACAGGGGACACTATGGCTACACCTTC.

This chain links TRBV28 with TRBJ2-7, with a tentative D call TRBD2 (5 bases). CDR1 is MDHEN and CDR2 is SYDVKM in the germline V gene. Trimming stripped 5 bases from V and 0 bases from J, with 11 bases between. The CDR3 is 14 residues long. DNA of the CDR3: TGTGCCAGCAGTCTGCCTAGCCTCTCCTACGAGCAGTACTTC. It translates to CASSLPSLSYEQYF.

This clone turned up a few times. The CDR3 is CASSGAGGLRLELFF. The CDR3 bases are TGTGCCAGCAGCGGGGCCGGAGGGCTCCGATTGGAGCTGTTTTTT. This rearrangement joins TRBV9 to TRBJ2-2, with D possibly being TRBD2 (6 bases). With 3 bases removed from V and 10 bases from J, the gap between germline ends came to 19 bases. The V gene's germline CDR1 is SGDLS and CDR2 YYNGEE. CDR3 length: 15 residues.

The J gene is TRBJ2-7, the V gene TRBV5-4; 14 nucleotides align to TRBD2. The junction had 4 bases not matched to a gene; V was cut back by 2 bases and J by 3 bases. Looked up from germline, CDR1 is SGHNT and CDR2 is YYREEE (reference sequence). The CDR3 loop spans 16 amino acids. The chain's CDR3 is CASSLGLAGGFYEQYF. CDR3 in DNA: TGTGCCAGCAGCTTAGGACTAGCGGGAGGCTTCTACGAGCAGTACTTC.